This TCR beta chain was sequenced in a study of T cells after yellow fever vaccination. This clonotype was detected a few times. Germline lookup yields CDR1 SGHVS and CDR2 FQNEAQ. The CDR3 contains 11 residues. V lost 5 bases, J lost 5 bases, and 7 bases lay in between. UMIs and a universal primer site were added when TCR cDNA was made by 5'RACE template switching. One entry per CDR3 protein results from TCRdb running MiXCR on the 5' RACE reads. The profile shows approximately 93,000 distinct CDR3 sequences, 5.8% of them singletons. This chain joins TRBV7-8 and TRBJ2-7, with unresolved D. The sequencing used CD8+ T cells sorted from PBMCs, collected 10 days after the yellow fever booster vaccination. This receptor was obtained from a man between 18 and 35 years old who received the YFV17D yellow fever vaccine. CDR3 bases: TGTGCCAGCAGCCCGGACCACGAGCAGTACTTC. It codes for CASSPDHEQYF.